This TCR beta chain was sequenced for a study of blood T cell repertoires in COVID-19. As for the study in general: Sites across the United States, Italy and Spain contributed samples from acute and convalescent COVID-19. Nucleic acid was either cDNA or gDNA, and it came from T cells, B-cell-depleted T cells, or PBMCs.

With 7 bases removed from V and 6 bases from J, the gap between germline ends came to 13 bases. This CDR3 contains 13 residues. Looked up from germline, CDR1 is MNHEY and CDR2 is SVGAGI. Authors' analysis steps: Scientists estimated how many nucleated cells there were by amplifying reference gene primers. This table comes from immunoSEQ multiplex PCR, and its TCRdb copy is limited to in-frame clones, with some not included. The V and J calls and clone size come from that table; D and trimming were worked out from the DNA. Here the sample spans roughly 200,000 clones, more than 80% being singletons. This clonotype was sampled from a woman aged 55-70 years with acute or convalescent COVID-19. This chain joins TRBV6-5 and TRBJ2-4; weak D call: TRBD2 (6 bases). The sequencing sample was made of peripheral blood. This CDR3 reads CASTGDFGNIQYF. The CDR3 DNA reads TGTGCCAGCACGGGGGACTTCGGAAACATTCAGTACTTC.